The 30 T cell receptor beta chains presented below share a single source sample, sequenced in a study of regulatory T cells in long-lasting Graves disease. The time point denotes: newly diagnosed GD, antithyroid drugs for less than 3 months. Extracted PBMC RNA gave rise to the TCR library. Arm-PCR of CDR3 regions and iRepertoire HTBI primers were the basis on which TCR beta libraries were built. TCRdb reanalysed the multiplex PCR reads using MiXCR and keeps one entry per CDR3 protein. The sample contains more than 300,000 distinct CDR3 sequences, 15% to 20% of which appear only once. These same records also appear under a second study, on T cells in Graves' hyperthyroidism and ophthalmopathy.

Sample: peripheral blood mononuclear cells (PBMCs), taken at new diagnosis, from a patient treated with antithyroid drugs. The receptors derive from a young woman with Graves disease.

Comment on this clonotype: A clone one base away is much larger, so this may be a read error. This chain connects TRBV7-2 to TRBJ1-1; D uncertain. The V gene lost 2 bases and the J gene lost 2 bases, with 15 bases spanning the gap. CDR1 and CDR2 from the germline V gene are SGHTA and FQGNSA. The CDR3 contains 16 residues. DNA for the CDR3: TGTGCCAGCAGCTTATGCCCCAGAAAACCCAACACTGAAGCTTTCTTT. This translates into CASSLCPRKPNTEAFF. The whole variable domain, remainder taken from reference TRBV7-2 and TRBJ1-1, is GAGVSQSPSNKVTEKGKDVELRCDPISGHTALYWYRQSLGQGLEFLIYFQGNSAPDKSGLPSDRFSAERTGGSVSTLTIQRTQQEDSAVYLCASSLCPRKPNTEAFFGQGTRLTVV.

This clonotype was found many times. The chain is built from TRBV20-1 and TRBJ2-7, with 13 bases that match TRBD2. CDR1 and CDR2 from the germline V gene are DFQATT and SNEGSKA (reference sequence). This CDR3 has 15 amino acids. The trim removed 6 bases at V and 4 bases at J, leaving 9 bases unmatched. CDR3 amino acids: CSAKQLAGGGYEQYF. The DNA for the CDR3 is TGCAGTGCGAAACAACTAGCGGGAGGGGGTTACGAGCAGTACTTC.

About this clonotype itself: A much larger clone lies one base from this, so it may be a read error. V gene TRBV20-1 combines with J gene TRBJ2-1; tentative D call: TRBD2 (6 bases). CDR3 length equals 17 residues. CDR1 and CDR2 from the germline V gene are DFQATT and SNEGSKA (reference sequence). The CDR3 protein is CSARDPGVPGGPNEQLF. The CDR3, as DNA: TGCAGTGCTAGAGATCCTGGGGTCCCCGGAGGGCCCAATGAGCAGCTCTTC.

This clonotype has ten or more counts. This sequence joins TRBV30 and TRBJ1-1; D might be TRBD1 (5 bases). The CDR3 spans 12 residues. Looked up from germline, CDR1 is GTSNPN and CDR2 is SVGIG (reference sequence). Trimming removed 1 base at V and 7 bases at J, with 10 bases between. The CDR3 DNA reads as TGTGCCTGGAGTGAAGGGGCGGGTGAAGCTTTCTTT. It encodes CAWSEGAGEAFF.

This clonotype was found many times. The chain carries TRBV3-1 and TRBJ2-4; TRBD1 matches 7 bases. V shed 4 bases and J 7 bases; nucleotides not matched to a gene: 7. The germline CDR1 and CDR2 sequences are LGHDT and YNNKEL (reference sequence). The CDR3 extends over 14 amino acids. In nucleotides, the CDR3 is TGTGCCAGCAGCCTGCGGACAGGAGTTAACATTCAGTACTTC. This sequence encodes CASSLRTGVNIQYF.

This clonotype showed up many times. V and J are TRBV2 and TRBJ2-5, with TRBD2 as a possible D gene (5 bases). The V gene's germline CDR1 is SNHLY and CDR2 FYNNEI. The CDR3 spans 14 residues. V was clipped by 7 bases and J by 5 bases, with 17 bases between them. The CDR3 protein is CASKAVPSGETQYF. The CDR3 DNA reads TGTGCCAGCAAAGCGGTTCCCTCGGGGGAGACCCAGTACTTC.

The table lists this clonotype with a few counts. V and J are TRBV19 and TRBJ2-2; a possible D gene is TRBD2 (5 bases). The CDR3 covers 16 residues. Germline V gene sequence: CDR1 LNHDA, CDR2 SQIVND (reference sequence). V lost 6 bases and J lost 7, with 21 bases in between. CDR3 residues: CASSPLSGRLVGELFF. The DNA of the CDR3 is TGTGCCAGTAGCCCCCTAAGCGGCAGACTTGTCGGGGAGCTGTTTTTT.

The sample holds a few counts of this clonotype. The chain carries TRBV25-1 and TRBJ2-1, with 7 bases matching TRBD1. Near its end, the DNA agrees better with TRBJ2-5, so the J call may be wrong. The CDR3 is made up of 14 amino acids. The germline gives CDR1 MGHDK, CDR2 SYGVNS. Here the CDR3 DNA reads TGTGCCAGCAGTGAGGACGACAGGGCAGAGACCCAGTACTTC. It is translated as CASSEDDRAETQYF.

The table lists this clonotype with many counts. This chain uses TRBV20-1 with TRBJ2-1, with 7 positions matching TRBD2. The germline V gene encodes CDR1 DFQATT and CDR2 SNEGSKA (reference sequence). This CDR3 spans 14 amino acids. J gave up 5 bases and V 1 base, and 5 bases lay outside the gene matches. CDR3 DNA: TGCAGTGCTAGAGTGGCTAGCGGCCACAATGAGCAGTTCTTC. Translated: CSARVASGHNEQFF.

Comments on this clonotype: This is likely an artifact of a read error, given a far larger clone one base away. The CDR3 here is CASLSYIDTQYF. In nucleotides, the CDR3 is TGTGCCAGCCTCTCTTACATAGATACGCAGTATTTT. This chain connects TRBV6-2 or TRBV6-3 to TRBJ2-3; unclear D gene. In germline, CDR1 is MNHEY, CDR2 SVGEGT. V dropped 8 bases and J dropped 5 bases, with 11 bases sitting between them. The CDR3 is 12 amino acids.

Ten or more counts support this clonotype. The chain joins TRBV27 to TRBJ2-3; TRBD2 matches 8 bases. This CDR3 is 16 amino acids long. Germline CDR1 and CDR2: MNHEY and SMNVEV (reference sequence). With 5 bases clipped from V and 5 bases from J, the junction kept 12 bases outside the gene matches. In nucleotides, the CDR3 is TGTGCCAGCAGTCAGGGTCAGGGGCGGGGGGTAGATACGCAGTATTTT. It translates to CASSQGQGRGVDTQYF.

This clonotype was counted between two and nine times. The genes are TRBV2 and TRBJ1-1; maybe TRBD1 (5 bases). In germline, CDR1 is SNHLY, CDR2 FYNNEI. The V gene lost 4 bases and the J gene lost 1 base, with 16 bases spanning the gap. CDR3 length equals 16 residues. For the CDR3, the DNA is TGTGCCAGCAGTGGGCAGGGTTTCGGAAGGAACACTGAAGCTTTCTTT. The encoded protein is CASSGQGFGRNTEAFF. The entire variable domain, with the rest obtained from reference TRBV2 and TRBJ1-1, is as follows: EPEVTQTPSHQVTQMGQEVILRCVPISNHLYFYWYRQILGQKVEFLVSFYNNEISEKSEIFDDQFSVERPDGSNFTLKIRSTKLEDSAMYFCASSGQGFGRNTEAFFGQGTRLTVV.

This clonotype was detected ten times or more. The chain combines TRBV6-1 with TRBJ2-3, with TRBD2 as a possible D gene (6 bases). V lost 3 bases, J lost 6 bases, and 13 bases lay in between. CDR3 length equals 14 residues. Germline values: CDR1 MNHNS, CDR2 SASEGT. In DNA form, the CDR3 reads TGTGCCAGCAGTGAGGCCGGTGGGGGGGATACGCAGTATTTT. Translation: CASSEAGGGDTQYF.

This clonotype has a count of ten or more. The chain links TRBV6-1 to TRBJ1-1, with TRBD1 identical over 9 bases. Germline V gene data show CDR1 as MNHNS and CDR2 as SASEGT. This CDR3 is built from 17 residues. The junction had 15 bases not matched to a gene; V was cut back by 5 bases and J by 5 bases. CDR3 residues: CASSPLPGTGSWTEAFF. The CDR3 nucleotides are TGTGCCAGCAGTCCACTGCCAGGGACAGGGAGTTGGACTGAAGCTTTCTTT.

A few counts support this clonotype. The chain couples TRBV5-5 to TRBJ1-2, with D hard to call. The CDR3 is 15 amino acids. Trimming stripped 6 bases from V and 3 bases from J, with 18 bases between. The germline gives CDR1 SGHKS, CDR2 YYEKEE (reference sequence). The DNA for the CDR3 is TGTGCCAGCACCTGGACGTTACTAGTGGACTATGGCTACACCTTC. Protein: CASTWTLLVDYGYTF.

This clonotype was seen many times. The chain uses TRBV28 and TRBJ1-2; 8 positions agree with TRBD1. The CDR3 is made up of 16 amino acids. From germline, CDR1 is MDHEN and CDR2 SYDVKM. Losses at the gene ends were 1 base for V and 2 bases for J; bases not matched to a gene: 6. CDR3 coding DNA: TGTGCCAGCAGTTTATCCTCCGGACAGGGAAACTATGGCTACACCTTC. Translation: CASSLSSGQGNYGYTF.

The sample holds many counts of this clonotype. This chain connects TRBV29-1 to TRBJ1-1, with D possibly being TRBD1 (5 bases). The germline V gene encodes CDR1 SQVTM and CDR2 ANQGSEA. Trimming removed 3 bases at V and 2 bases at J, with 10 bases between. The CDR3 spans 13 residues. CDR3 coding DNA: TGCAGCGTTGACGATGACAGAAACACTGAAGCTTTCTTT. Translating gives CSVDDDRNTEAFF.

In this sample, this clonotype turned up a few times. Germline and junction disagree at one end, which may indicate a read error. The rearrangement joins TRBV7-2 to TRBJ2-7; weak D call: TRBD2 (5 bases). This CDR3 is 13 amino acids long. Germline loops: CDR1 SGHTA, CDR2 FQGNSA. The CDR3 DNA reads as TGTGCCAGCGGCTTAGTAGGGAGCTACGAGCAGTACTTC. Amino acids: CASGLVGSYEQYF.

This clonotype was observed at least ten times. DNA for the CDR3: TGCGCCAGCAGGCGACTCGGGTTCGCGGCAGATACGCAGTATTTT. Its protein product is CASRRLGFAADTQYF. This sequence joins TRBV5-1 and TRBJ2-3, with D uncertain. Germline lookup yields CDR1 SGHRS and CDR2 YFSETQ. CDR3 size: 15 residues. Trimming shortened V by 5 bases and J by 4 bases, and 17 bases separated the two germline ends.

This clonotype was detected ten times or more. J is TRBJ2-1 and V is TRBV4-2; the match to TRBD1 covers 7 bases. The V gene end was trimmed by 7 bases and the J gene end by 3 bases; junction bases not matched to a gene: 3. Germline-derived CDR1 and CDR2 are LGHNA and YNFKEQ. The CDR3 spans 13 residues. CDR3 in amino acids: CASKAGGYNEQFF. In nucleotides, the CDR3 is TGTGCCAGCAAGGCAGGGGGCTACAATGAGCAGTTCTTC.

This clonotype showed up just a few times. This chain uses TRBV9 with TRBJ1-6, with no clear D. The CDR3 contains 15 residues. Germline-derived CDR1 and CDR2 are SGDLS and YYNGEE. V gave up 0 bases and J gave up 8 bases, with 12 bases separating them. The CDR3 region has the DNA TGTGCCAGCAGCGTAGACCCGGTCGTCGATTCACCCCTCCACTTT. Translation: CASSVDPVVDSPLHF.

This clonotype was seen at least ten times. CDR3 residues: CASSLSPGRLFF. The DNA of the CDR3 is TGTGCCAGCAGCTTATCCCCCGGGAGGTTGTTTTTT. The chain couples TRBV7-3 to TRBJ2-2, with TRBD2 matching 7 bases. The CDR3 runs 12 residues. Looked up from germline, CDR1 is SGHTA and CDR2 is FQGTGA. The J segment lost 15 bases and the V segment lost 2 bases, leaving 6 bases of the junction unmatched.

This clonotype appeared many times. DNA for the CDR3: TGTGCCAGCACCCCCGGAGCAGGGCTTTGCACCTTC. Translating it yields CASTPGAGLCTF. The J gene is TRBJ1-2, the V gene TRBV28, with D maybe TRBD1 (5 bases). Trimming pared 7 bases from V and 13 bases from J, leaving 19 bases between. Germline CDR1 and CDR2: MDHEN and SYDVKM. The CDR3 extends over 12 amino acids.

V and J are TRBV9 and TRBJ2-1; TRBD2 might be the D (6 bases). The V end was cut by 0 bases, the J end by 2 bases, with 12 bases between. The CDR3 sequence is 16 residues long. Germline CDR1 SGDLS, CDR2 YYNGEE. The CDR3, as DNA: TGTGCCAGCAGCGTAGGAGGTAGCGGAACCTACAATGAGCAGTTCTTC. Translation gives CASSVGGSGTYNEQFF.

This clonotype was found many times. V gene TRBV11-2 combines with J gene TRBJ1-2, with a tentative D call TRBD1 (5 bases). Germline V gene sequence: CDR1 SGHAT, CDR2 FQNNGV. The CDR3 contains 15 residues. The ends were cut back, 4 bases at V and 4 bases at J, with 16 bases in the middle. In DNA, the CDR3 is TGTGCCAGCAGCTGGGGCTCTACAGTTTCCTATGGCTACACCTTC. This gives the protein CASSWGSTVSYGYTF.

This clonotype was counted ten times or more. J is TRBJ1-2 and V is TRBV6-1; D unresolved. Germline values: CDR1 MNHNS, CDR2 SASEGT. The CDR3 loop spans 13 amino acids. V dropped 11 bases and J dropped 4 bases, with 17 bases sitting between them. DNA of the CDR3: TGTGCCGGGTCCTTTATGAACGTCTATGGCTACACCTTC. It yields the protein CAGSFMNVYGYTF.

To note about this clonotype: A much more abundant neighbour one base away suggests this may be a read error. CDR3 coding DNA: TGCAGTGCTAGAGAGGGAGGGTGGAACACTAAAGCTTTCTTT. Amino acid sequence: CSAREGGWNTKAFF. V and J are TRBV20-1 and TRBJ1-1; D not resolved. The CDR3 is made up of 14 amino acids. The V gene's germline CDR1 is DFQATT and CDR2 SNEGSKA (reference sequence).

The rearrangement joins TRBV29-1 to TRBJ2-2, with a tentative D call TRBD1 (6 bases). The V gene lost 4 bases and the J gene lost 2 bases, with 20 bases spanning the gap. This CDR3 comprises 17 residues. Germline V gene sequence: CDR1 SQVTM, CDR2 ANQGSEA. The chain's CDR3 is CSVGDLDRLSNTGELFF. CDR3 DNA: TGCAGCGTTGGAGATCTCGACAGGTTGTCTAACACCGGGGAGCTGTTTTTT.

In the case of this clonotype: At one boundary the junction diverges from the germline segment, which might be a read error. V usage is TRBV27 and J usage is TRBJ1-5; D not resolved. This CDR3 has 14 residues. Germline V gene data show CDR1 as MNHEY and CDR2 as SMNVEV (reference sequence). This CDR3 is CAGSEENSNQPQHF. CDR3 nucleotides: TGTGCCGGCAGTGAAGAGAATAGCAATCAGCCCCAGCATTTT.

This clonotype has at least ten counts. V is TRBV6-5 and J is TRBJ1-5; 8 nucleotides agree with TRBD1. The CDR3 runs 16 residues. Germline V lookup: CDR1 MNHEY, CDR2 SVGAGI. J gave up 2 bases and V 4 bases, and 7 bases lay outside the gene matches. This CDR3 reads CASSSQGTGGNQPQHF. In DNA, the CDR3 is TGTGCCAGCAGTTCTCAAGGGACAGGAGGCAATCAGCCCCAGCATTTT.